Below, 10 T cell receptor beta chains from the same sample are listed, as sequenced in a study of blood T cell repertoires in COVID-19. The protocol was immunoSEQ multiplex PCR, while the TCRdb copy is restricted to in-frame clones and leaves out a portion. Of about 210,000 clones listed, approximately 80% are singletons. Sequencing was done on a sample of PBMCs or T cells enriched from blood (not recorded which). These receptors all stem from a man aged 30 to 45 with acute COVID-19.

The rearrangement links TRBV30 to TRBJ2-3, with D possibly TRBD2 on 5 matching bases. Trimming left V 0 bases short and J 4 bases short, with 11 bases between. The CDR3 is 14 amino acids. CDR1 and CDR2 (germline): GTSNPN, SVGIG (reference sequence). CDR3 amino acids: CAWSVTSYADTQYF. CDR3 in DNA: TGTGCCTGGAGTGTAACTAGTTATGCAGATACGCAGTATTTT.

The chain is built from TRBV11-1 and TRBJ2-3; 7 nucleotides agree with TRBD2. V shed 6 bases and J 2 bases; nucleotides not matched to a gene: 8. CDR1 SGHAT and CDR2 FQDESV come from the germline V gene (reference sequence). This CDR3 region has 15 residues. The CDR3 reads CASSRDYQYTDTQYF. Written as DNA, the CDR3 is TGTGCCAGCAGTCGGGACTACCAATACACAGATACGCAGTATTTT.

This clone was detected only a few times. The J gene is TRBJ1-6, the V gene TRBV9; D gene ambiguous. The CDR3 length is 16 residues. Germline CDR1 SGDLS, CDR2 YYNGEE. The germline V and J ends were trimmed by 3 bases and 7 bases, with 17 bases remaining between them. This CDR3 reads CASSARPGVGNSPLHF. The CDR3 DNA reads TGTGCCAGCAGCGCTAGACCGGGAGTCGGGAATTCACCCCTCCACTTT.

The chain recombines TRBV5-4 with TRBJ1-5; D is unclear. The length of the CDR3 is 14 residues. V lost 6 bases, J lost 5 bases, and 15 bases lay in between. Germline CDR1 is SGHNT and CDR2 is YYREEE (reference sequence). This chain's CDR3 is CASTRPEGHQPQHF. In DNA form, the CDR3 reads TGTGCCAGCACCCGCCCCGAGGGTCATCAGCCCCAGCATTTT.

This chain connects TRBV6-5 to TRBJ1-1; D not certain. This CDR3 contains 12 residues. CDR1 is MNHEY, CDR2 SVGAGI, per germline. V dropped 5 bases and J dropped 11 bases, with 15 bases sitting between them. The CDR3 is CASSREGLRAFF. The DNA for the CDR3 is TGTGCCAGCAGTAGGGAGGGCTTGAGGGCTTTCTTT.

V and J are TRBV6-5 and TRBJ2-3, with a possible D match to TRBD1 (6 bases). Germline V gene data show CDR1 as MNHEY and CDR2 as SVGAGI. Trimming shortened V by 6 bases and J by 7 bases, and 14 bases separated the two germline ends. CDR3 length: 13 residues. The CDR3 DNA reads as TGTGCCAGCAGGATTAACAGGGCAAATACGCAGTATTTT. Protein product: CASRINRANTQYF.

This clone came up a few times. This chain uses TRBV30 with TRBJ1-6; 7 bases fit TRBD1. Germline V gives CDR1 GTSNPN, CDR2 SVGIG (reference sequence). With V trimmed by 5 bases and J by 7 bases, 8 bases remained unmatched. The CDR3 spans 14 residues. The CDR3 sequence: CAWERGPENSPLHF. CDR3 sequence (DNA): TGTGCCTGGGAAAGGGGGCCGGAAAATTCACCCCTCCACTTT. The whole variable domain, remainder taken from reference TRBV30 and TRBJ1-6, is SQTIHQWPATLVQPVGSPLSLECTVEGTSNPNLYWYRQAAGRGLQLLFYSVGIGQISSEVPQNLSASRPQDRQFILSSKKLLLSDSGFYLCAWERGPENSPLHFGNGTRLTVT.

The V and J genes are TRBV5-1 and TRBJ1-4, with 9 bases matching TRBD1. CDR3 length: 13 residues. The V gene end was trimmed by 6 bases and the J gene end by 8 bases; junction bases not matched to a gene: 5. Germline lookup yields CDR1 SGHRS and CDR2 YFSETQ. The CDR3 protein is CASTRGQGEKLFF. Written as DNA, the CDR3 is TGCGCCAGCACCCGGGGACAGGGAGAAAAACTGTTTTTT.

The table lists this clone with a few counts. The V call is TRBV5-1, the J call TRBJ1-3; D may be TRBD1 (5 bases). Germline CDR1 reads SGHRS; CDR2 reads YFSETQ. The V and J ends lost 2 bases and 1 base respectively, with 19 bases between them. The CDR3 extends over 18 amino acids. The CDR3 reads CASSFGGKLSQSGNTIYF. CDR3 sequence (DNA): TGCGCCAGCAGCTTCGGGGGGAAACTCTCTCAGTCTGGAAACACCATATATTTT. Based on the CDR3 plus reference TRBV5-1 and TRBJ1-3, the full variable domain is KAGVTQTPRYLIKTRGQQVTLSCSPISGHRSVSWYQQTPGQGLQFLFEYFSETQRNKGNFPGRFSGRQFSNSRSEMNVSTLELGDSALYLCASSFGGKLSQSGNTIYFGEGSWLTVV.

The genes are TRBV4-1 and TRBJ1-1; maybe TRBD1 (6 bases). The V end was cut by 4 bases, the J end by 1 base, with 10 bases between. The CDR3 consists of 14 residues. CDR1 and CDR2 (germline): MGHRA, YSYEKL. The CDR3 DNA reads TGCGCCAGCAGCCTCATGACAGGGAACACTGAAGCTTTCTTT. Its translation is CASSLMTGNTEAFF.